The TCR beta chain under discussion was sequenced for a study of T cells after yellow fever vaccination. Study in general: Where fractions had low cell numbers, libraries were prepared from them with the SMART-Seq v4 Ultra Low Input RNA kit. Regarding the study as a whole: Overall, a small share of clonotypes was seen in both CD4 and CD8 compartments. Contamination of FACS-sorted repertoires by abundant clonotypes from the bulk population could occur.

A word on this clonotype: What it binds is not known.

A process of 5'RACE template switching, which added a universal primer site and UMIs, was used to make TCR cDNA. TCRdb recomputed calls from the 5' RACE reads with MiXCR, one row per CDR3 protein. The sample yields roughly 340,000 distinct CDR3 sequences, roughly 8.7% seen once. Germline V lookup: CDR1 SGDLS, CDR2 YYNGEE. This CDR3 has 15 residues. Trimming stripped 0 bases from V and 6 bases from J, with 12 bases between. V usage is TRBV9 and J usage is TRBJ2-2; a weak D match, TRBD2 (5 bases). This specimen was PBMCs, taken on the day of the first yellow fever vaccination. The TCR comes from a man aged 18 to 29 who received the YFV17D yellow fever vaccine. Written as DNA, the CDR3 is TGTGCCAGCAGCGTAGGGACTGCTTTGGCCGGGGAGCTGTTTTTT. Translating it yields CASSVGTALAGELFF.